What follows are 24 T cell receptor beta chains derived from one specimen sequenced in a study of cytomegalovirus exposure and HLA in healthy donors listed by TCRdb under 2017. The library came from the immunoSEQ multiplex PCR assay. For the multiplex PCR, a mixture combining 60 forward primers for TCR Vbeta segments and 13 reverse primers for TCR Jbeta segments was used. TCRdb limited this immuneACCESS table to in-frame rearrangements with V and J called. A share of clones is missing; checked studies link under half to unresolved V genes, and the rest is unexplained. The table for this sample lists a few hundred thousand clones; less than 85% of them were counted only once. Jointly, the top ten make up 0.22% of the sample. Specimen: PBMCs. These TCRs come from a girl between 2 and 10 years old in good health and CMV-seronegative.

This clone has a handful of counts. This chain uses TRBV10-2 with TRBJ1-1, with D maybe TRBD1 (5 bases). V lost 0 bases, J lost 1 base, and 6 bases lay in between. The length of the CDR3 is 14 residues. Per germline, CDR1 WSHSY and CDR2 SAAADI. CDR3 in DNA: TGCGCCAGCAGTGAGTCGCAGGGGAACACTGAAGCTTTCTTT. It is translated as CASSESQGNTEAFF.

J is TRBJ2-2 and V is TRBV2; possibly TRBD1 for D (6 bases). Germline V lookup: CDR1 SNHLY, CDR2 FYNNEI. V lost 8 bases, J lost 1 base, and 11 bases lay in between. The length of the CDR3 is 14 residues. The DNA of the CDR3 is TGTGCCAGCTCCGAGGGGGAGAACACCGGGGAGCTGTTTTTT. Amino acids: CASSEGENTGELFF.

The chain employs TRBV5-1 and TRBJ1-1, with D unresolved. Germline CDR1 reads SGHRS; CDR2 reads YFSETQ. Trimming took 2 bases from V and 0 from J, leaving 11 bases between them. The length of the CDR3 is 15 residues. CDR3 DNA: TGCGCCAGCAGCTTTGGCATCAAAATGAACACTGAAGCTTTCTTT. Protein sequence: CASSFGIKMNTEAFF.

The rearrangement joins TRBV5-8 to TRBJ2-1; 7 bases fit TRBD1. There are 14 residues in the CDR3. The germline CDR1 and CDR2 sequences are SGHTS and YDEGEE. Germline trimming cut 4 bases from V and 7 bases from J; bases unmatched to any gene: 8. The CDR3 reads CASSPTGFMNEQFF. CDR3 nucleotides: TGTGCCAGCAGCCCGACAGGGTTCATGAATGAGCAGTTCTTC.

The chain links TRBV2 to TRBJ2-1, with 9 bases lining up with TRBD2. Germline V CDR1 and CDR2: SNHLY, FYNNEI. The CDR3 covers 14 residues. Unmatched junction bases numbered 3, after V lost 5 bases and J lost 4 bases. In nucleotides, the CDR3 is TGTGCCAGCAGTCCGACTAGCGGTTACAATGAGCAGTTCTTC. It codes for CASSPTSGYNEQFF.

CDR3 coding DNA: TGCGCCAGCAGCTTGGCCGGGGCGGGACCCCCCTACGAGCAGTACTTC. It translates to CASSLAGAGPPYEQYF. The chain joins TRBV5-1 to TRBJ2-7; tentative D call: TRBD2 (6 bases). The germline V gene has CDR1 SGHRS and CDR2 YFSETQ. V shed 0 bases and J shed 2 bases, with 15 bases lying between them. The CDR3 contains 16 residues.

The V gene is TRBV11-2, the J gene TRBJ1-4; D gene ambiguous. Trimming shortened V by 2 bases and J by 3 bases, and 7 bases separated the two germline ends. Germline CDR1 and CDR2: SGHAT and FQNNGV. The CDR3 is 14 amino acids. The CDR3 sequence: CASSLSTANEKLFF. CDR3 bases: TGTGCCAGCAGCTTATCTACAGCTAATGAAAAACTGTTTTTT.

For the CDR3, the DNA is TGTGCCATCAGTCTAACTAGTCTCCACGAGACCCAGTACTTC. Its protein product is CAISLTSLHETQYF. The chain uses TRBV10-3 and TRBJ2-5, with D possibly matching TRBD2 (5 bases). Germline assignment: CDR1 ENHRY and CDR2 SYGVKD. The CDR3 covers 14 residues. Between the trimmed V and J ends, which lost 5 bases and 5 bases, there was a span of 15 bases.

J is TRBJ1-2 and V is TRBV6-1; 9 nucleotides line up with TRBD1. V trimming: 7 bases; J trimming: 8 bases; junction bases outside the gene matches: 8. From germline, CDR1 is MNHNS and CDR2 SASEGT. The CDR3 contains 13 residues. The CDR3 nucleotides are TGTGCCAGCACCAGGGACAGGGCGGGAGGCTACACCTTC. Protein product: CASTRDRAGGYTF.

V gene TRBV5-4 combines with J gene TRBJ2-3, with TRBD2 matching over 16 bases. Germline lookup yields CDR1 SGHNT and CDR2 YYREEE (reference sequence). V trimming: 2 bases; J trimming: 7 bases; junction bases outside the gene matches: 4. This CDR3 is built from 16 residues. The CDR3 sequence: CASSFRGLAGGHTQYF. The CDR3 DNA is TGTGCCAGCAGCTTCCGGGGACTAGCGGGGGGGCATACGCAGTATTTT.

For this clone: One end of the junction is discordant with germline, which a read error may explain. This chain connects TRBV7-9 to TRBJ2-1; 7 nucleotides agree with TRBD2. The CDR3 extends over 15 amino acids. Germline CDR1 reads SEHNR; CDR2 reads FQNEAQ (reference sequence). The CDR3 DNA sequence: TGTTCCAGCAGCTTAGACCACCGGGACTATACCGAGCAGTTCTTC. Translated: CSSSLDHRDYTEQFF. The full variable domain, completed using reference TRBV7-9 and TRBJ2-1, is DTGVSQNPRHKITKRGQNVTFRCDPISEHNRLYWYRQTLGQGPEFLTYFQNEAQLEKSRLLSDRFSAERPKGSFSTLEIQRTEQGDSAMYLCSSSLDHRDYTEQFFGPGTRLTVL.

The rearrangement joins TRBV4-2 to TRBJ2-5; the D gene is possibly TRBD1 (5 bases). There are 15 residues in the CDR3. Germline V gives CDR1 LGHNA, CDR2 YNFKEQ. Trimming cost V 0 bases and J 5 bases, with 13 bases left between them. CDR3 DNA sequence: TGTGCCAGCAGCCAAGAATATTTATCAGGGGAGACCCAGTACTTC. Translating it yields CASSQEYLSGETQYF.

This clone was found a few times. The rearrangement links TRBV5-6 to TRBJ1-3; the D is unclear. V dropped 2 bases and J dropped 4 bases, with 10 bases sitting between them. Germline V gene sequence: CDR1 SGHDT, CDR2 YYEEEE. The CDR3 runs to 14 residues. The CDR3 here is CASSFESGGNTIYF. In DNA form, the CDR3 reads TGTGCCAGCAGCTTCGAGTCAGGCGGAAACACCATATATTTT. The complete variable domain, with remaining parts taken from reference TRBV5-6 and TRBJ1-3, reads DAGVTQSPTHLIKTRGQQVTLRCSPKSGHDTVSWYQQALGQGPQFIFQYYEEEERQRGNFPDRFSGHQFPNYSSELNVNALLLGDSALYLCASSFESGGNTIYFGEGSWLTVV.

The chain employs TRBV25-1 and TRBJ2-7; 8 bases line up with TRBD1. CDR3 length: 11 amino acids. Germline values: CDR1 MGHDK, CDR2 SYGVNS. V shed 4 bases, J shed 11 bases, and the junction held 4 bases outside the gene matches. CDR3 bases: TGTGCCAGCAGTGGGCAGGGGGCGAAGTACTTC. Encoded protein: CASSGQGAKYF.

CDR3 sequence reads: CASTQIGEAFF. CDR3 nucleotides: TGTGCCAGCACCCAAATCGGTGAAGCTTTCTTT. This chain connects TRBV11-2 to TRBJ1-1, with D hard to call. V lost 7 bases and J 7 bases, leaving 10 bases between the germline ends. Germline CDR1 is SGHAT and CDR2 is FQNNGV. This CDR3 has 11 residues.

The rearrangement joins TRBV19 to TRBJ2-1; 9 bases align to TRBD2. CDR3 length: 17 amino acids. Trimming at V came to 6 bases and at J to 8 bases, leaving 17 bases not matched to a gene. Looked up from germline, CDR1 is LNHDA and CDR2 is SQIVND (reference sequence). The CDR3 reads CASSNWGTSSRGHEQFF. CDR3 coding DNA: TGTGCCAGTAGCAACTGGGGGACTAGCTCTAGAGGCCATGAGCAGTTCTTC.

The table lists this clone with a count of one. The chain is built from TRBV10-3 and TRBJ2-1, with TRBD2 identical over 14 bases. The CDR3 totals 15 residues. In germline, CDR1 is ENHRY, CDR2 SYGVKD. V was pared by 6 bases and J by 5 bases, with 3 bases of the junction left unmatched. CDR3 residues: CAIRLTSGGDNEQFF. The CDR3 nucleotides read TGTGCCATCAGATTGACTAGCGGGGGGGACAATGAGCAGTTCTTC.

The rearrangement joins TRBV6-1 to TRBJ1-2; TRBD1 aligns across 9 bases. CDR3 length: 15 residues. After removal of 8 bases from V and 4 bases from J, the junction contained 11 bases not matched to a gene. Germline V CDR1 and CDR2: MNHNS, SASEGT. As DNA, the CDR3 is TGTGCCAGCGCGCTTCGGGACAGGGAGGGCTATGGCTACACCTTC. This codes for CASALRDREGYGYTF.

V and J are TRBV27 and TRBJ1-1; no clear D. Per the germline V gene, CDR1 is MNHEY and CDR2 is SMNVEV (reference sequence). This CDR3 has 13 amino acids. V lost 0 bases and J 1 base, leaving 3 bases between the germline ends. Here the CDR3 DNA reads TGTGCCAGCAGTTTATCTAGGAACACTGAAGCTTTCTTT. Translation gives CASSLSRNTEAFF.

The chain employs TRBV5-4 and TRBJ2-3; tentatively, D is TRBD2 (5 bases). V dropped 4 bases and J dropped 2 bases, with 8 bases sitting between them. This CDR3 is 13 amino acids long. In germline, CDR1 is SGHNT, CDR2 YYREEE (reference sequence). This CDR3 reads CASSERYTDTQYF. In DNA form, the CDR3 reads TGTGCCAGCAGCGAGCGGTACACAGATACGCAGTATTTT.

The chain employs TRBV30 and TRBJ1-2; 11 bases agree with TRBD1. The germline CDR1 and CDR2 sequences are GTSNPN and SVGIG (reference sequence). The CDR3 extends over 14 amino acids. Trimming cost V 5 bases and J 1 base; bases outside gene matches: 3. CDR3 protein: CAWEGTGGNYGYTF. The CDR3 DNA sequence: TGTGCCTGGGAGGGGACAGGGGGTAACTATGGCTACACCTTC.

This chain uses TRBV29-1 with TRBJ1-2; D uncertain. This CDR3 is 13 amino acids long. Trimming removed 7 bases at V and 5 bases at J, with 17 bases between. Germline assignment: CDR1 SQVTM and CDR2 ANQGSEA. The CDR3 DNA reads TGCAGCGCCCTTTTTACTGAAGTTTATGGCTACACCTTC. Translated, it gives CSALFTEVYGYTF.

This chain joins TRBV4-1 and TRBJ2-7; 12 nucleotides agree with TRBD2. With V trimmed by 0 bases and J by 6 bases, 3 bases remained unmatched. Germline CDR1 MGHRA, CDR2 YSYEKL. This CDR3 is 15 amino acids long. CDR3 residues: CASSQDRLAGVEQYF. The CDR3 nucleotides are TGCGCCAGCAGCCAAGACAGACTAGCGGGAGTCGAGCAGTACTTC.

This chain uses TRBV2 with TRBJ2-5, with 8 bases matching TRBD2. Germline V CDR1 and CDR2: SNHLY, FYNNEI. The CDR3 totals 15 residues. The ends lost 2 bases at V and 2 bases at J; junction bases unmatched: 4. CDR3 in DNA: TGTGCCAGCAGTGAAAGGCCGGGGGGGCAAGAGACCCAGTACTTC. As protein: CASSERPGGQETQYF.